The T cell receptor beta chain under discussion was sequenced for a study of PD-L1 blockade in urothelial cancer. Background on the study: T cells were recovered from blood samples at a median of around 150,000.

The time point: pretreatment peripheral blood. Each patient supplied 1 to 8 pretreatment and on-treatment samples. PCRs were each spiked with synthetic TCR analog templates. Clones were read by immunoSEQ multiplex PCR, and TCRdb kept only the in-frame ones, dropping some. The sample holds roughly 38,000 clones, around four fifths seen once. The specimen was PBMCs, collected around atezolizumab (anti-PD-L1) treatment. This receptor was obtained from a man in his sixties with urothelial cancer.

Here the CDR3 reads CASSLVPSGGSYNEQFF. The CDR3, as DNA: TGCGCCAGCAGCTTGGTACCTAGCGGGGGGTCCTACAATGAGCAGTTCTTC. The chain combines TRBV5-1 with TRBJ2-1; the match to TRBD2 covers 11 bases. The junction had 3 bases not matched to a gene; V was cut back by 0 bases and J by 1 base. Germline V CDR1 and CDR2: SGHRS, YFSETQ. The CDR3 extends over 17 amino acids.